Shown below are 32 T cell receptor beta chains from a single sample sequenced in a study of vaccination and CD4 T cells after COVID-19. These receptors have no identified antigens. Cultured CD4+ T cells had their DNA profiled by the Oncomine TCR Beta short-read assay. TCRdb reanalysed the PCR reads using MiXCR and keeps one entry per CDR3 protein. The sample lists roughly 10,000 distinct CDR3 sequences, about 47% seen once, with approximately 40% in the top ten. Described treatment: approximately 10-day PBMC culture with coronavirus spike peptide pools or control peptides (ViraFEST assay). Sequenced input: CD4+ T cells from blood, cultured in vitro. These receptor sequences come from a human donor who had recovered from COVID-19.

The J gene is TRBJ2-7, the V gene TRBV11-2; a weak D match, TRBD2 (5 bases). The ends were cut back, 0 bases at V and 4 bases at J, with 10 bases in the middle. There are 14 residues in the CDR3. Looked up from germline, CDR1 is SGHAT and CDR2 is FQNNGV. DNA for the CDR3: TGTGCCAGCAGCTTAGAACGGGGAAGGTACGAGCAGTACTTC. This gives the protein CASSLERGRYEQYF.

This clonotype was counted only a few times. J is TRBJ2-3 and V is TRBV15; TRBD1 matches 7 bases. V shed 3 bases and J 1 base; nucleotides not matched to a gene: 4. Germline V gives CDR1 LNHNV, CDR2 YYDKDF (reference sequence). The CDR3 length is 15 residues. The CDR3 region is CATSRDRPGTDTQYF. In nucleotides, the CDR3 is TGTGCCACCAGCAGGGACAGGCCTGGCACAGATACGCAGTATTTT.

By share, this clonotype ranks as hyperexpanded. The chain joins TRBV5-1 to TRBJ2-3; TRBD2 matches 9 bases. The CDR3 has 15 amino acids. Germline lookup yields CDR1 SGHRS and CDR2 YFSETQ. V lost 0 bases to trimming and J lost 2 bases; unmatched junction nucleotides: 1. The CDR3 region has the DNA TGCGCCAGCAGCTTGGGCGGGGGGGCCACAGATACGCAGTATTTT. Its protein is CASSLGGGATDTQYF.

This clonotype was seen a few times. V usage is TRBV5-1 and J usage is TRBJ1-5; possible D gene TRBD1, 5 bases. V gave up 0 bases and J gave up 4 bases, with 5 bases separating them. CDR1 is SGHRS and CDR2 is YFSETQ in the germline V gene. The CDR3 consists of 13 residues. The CDR3 sequence: CASSLGQNQPQHF. CDR3 in DNA: TGCGCCAGCAGCTTGGGACAGAATCAGCCCCAGCATTTT.

This rearrangement joins TRBV27 to TRBJ1-1, with D uncertain. The CDR3 consists of 13 residues. The ends were cut back, 6 bases at V and 4 bases at J, with 12 bases in the middle. The germline V gene encodes CDR1 MNHEY and CDR2 SMNVEV (reference sequence). CDR3 in DNA: TGTGCCAGCAGAGTCGTGGGTGTCACTGAAGCTTTCTTT. Residues: CASRVVGVTEAFF.

The J gene is TRBJ1-6, the V gene TRBV30, with D hard to call. Germline assignment: CDR1 GTSNPN and CDR2 SVGIG (reference sequence). This CDR3 spans 13 amino acids. V lost 2 bases to trimming and J lost 9 bases, with 11 bases between them. In DNA form, the CDR3 reads TGTGCCTGGAGTTACCTATCGGGTTCACCCCTCCACTTT. Translated: CAWSYLSGSPLHF.

This clonotype was seen more than once but under ten times. V gene TRBV6-1 combines with J gene TRBJ1-2, with TRBD1 matching 7 bases. The CDR3 has 13 residues. The V segment lost 5 bases and the J segment 5 bases; nucleotides outside the gene matches: 5. Germline V lookup: CDR1 MNHNS, CDR2 SASEGT. The CDR3 region has the DNA TGTGCCAGCAGTAAAGACAGGGTGTATGGCTACACCTTC. Translation: CASSKDRVYGYTF.

J is TRBJ2-3 and V is TRBV2, with D possibly TRBD1 on 5 matching bases. V was pared by 6 bases and J by 0 bases, with 10 bases between. The CDR3 length is 14 residues. CDR1 and CDR2 from the germline V gene are SNHLY and FYNNEI. In DNA form, the CDR3 reads TGTGCCAGCAGGGACACACCTAGCACAGATACGCAGTATTTT. This gives the protein CASRDTPSTDTQYF. The full variable domain, its missing parts supplied by reference TRBV2 and TRBJ2-3, is EPEVTQTPSHQVTQMGQEVILRCVPISNHLYFYWYRQILGQKVEFLVSFYNNEISEKSEIFDDQFSVERPDGSNFTLKIRSTKLEDSAMYFCASRDTPSTDTQYFGPGTRLTVL.

This clonotype was found a few times. The chain combines TRBV18 with TRBJ2-3; TRBD1 agrees at 8 bases. Per the germline V gene, CDR1 is KGHSH and CDR2 is LQKENI. J lost 2 bases, V lost 1 base, and 5 bases had no gene match. The CDR3 sequence is 16 residues long. The DNA of the CDR3 is TGTGCCAGCTCACCACGGCGGACAGGGCCCACAGATACGCAGTATTTT. This codes for CASSPRRTGPTDTQYF.

The V and J genes are TRBV7-9 and TRBJ2-2; D unclear. The CDR3 covers 17 residues. Germline V gives CDR1 SEHNR, CDR2 FQNEAQ (reference sequence). V lost 4 bases to trimming and J lost 0 bases, with 15 bases between them. CDR3 sequence: CASSSIVGRANTGELFF. CDR3 DNA: TGTGCCAGCAGCTCCATAGTGGGAAGGGCGAACACCGGGGAGCTGTTTTTT.

This chain links TRBV12-3 or TRBV12-4 with TRBJ2-1, with 8 positions matching TRBD2. With V trimmed by 6 bases and J by 0 bases, 16 bases remained unmatched. The CDR3 consists of 19 residues. CDR3 nucleotide sequence: TGTGCCAGCAGCCTAGGGGGGGCGGGGGGCCCCAGCTCCTACAATGAGCAGTTCTTC. It translates to CASSLGGAGGPSSYNEQFF.

This rearrangement joins TRBV7-9 to TRBJ2-7; the D gene is possibly TRBD1 (7 bases). Germline-derived CDR1 and CDR2 are SEHNR and FQNEAQ (reference sequence). V was trimmed by 6 bases and J by 0 bases, leaving 24 bases between them. The CDR3 spans 18 residues. The CDR3 loop reads CASSRGLRGQNSSYEQYF. CDR3 DNA sequence: TGTGCCAGCAGTCGGGGGTTGAGGGGGCAAAATTCCTCCTACGAGCAGTACTTC.

The V call is TRBV5-6, the J call TRBJ1-1; D not resolved. CDR3 size: 17 residues. V lost 1 base, J lost 1 base, and 17 bases lay in between. The V gene's germline CDR1 is SGHDT and CDR2 YYEEEE. The CDR3 reads CASSLYGTGRRNTEAFF. In DNA form, the CDR3 reads TGTGCCAGCAGCTTGTACGGTACCGGCAGGAGGAACACTGAAGCTTTCTTT.

The J gene is TRBJ1-6, the V gene TRBV19, with D possibly TRBD1 on 6 matching bases. Germline V gene sequence: CDR1 LNHDA, CDR2 SQIVND (reference sequence). The V end was cut by 3 bases, the J end by 4 bases, with 13 bases between. The CDR3 is 16 amino acids. The CDR3 loop is CASSIRGARYNSPLHF. For the CDR3, the DNA is TGTGCCAGTAGTATCAGGGGCGCTCGGTATAATTCACCCCTCCACTTT.

The chain employs TRBV18 and TRBJ2-2, with D possibly being TRBD1 (6 bases). CDR3 length: 16 residues. Germline V CDR1 and CDR2: KGHSH, LQKENI. V lost 1 base and J lost 3, with 12 bases in between. The CDR3 loop is CASSPQPQGDTGELFF. The CDR3, as DNA: TGTGCCAGCTCACCACAGCCACAGGGAGACACCGGGGAGCTGTTTTTT. Using reference TRBV18 and TRBJ2-2 for the parts outside the CDR3, the full variable domain is NAGVMQNPRHLVRRRGQEARLRCSPMKGHSHVYWYRQLPEEGLKFMVYLQKENIIDESGMPKERFSAEFPKEGPSILRIQQVVRGDSAAYFCASSPQPQGDTGELFFGEGSRLTVL.

A few counts support this clonotype. The rearrangement links TRBV12-3 or TRBV12-4 to TRBJ1-5, with D unresolved. The V end was cut by 2 bases, the J end by 5 bases, with 4 bases between. CDR3 length equals 12 residues. CDR3 region: CASSLLDQPQHF. CDR3 DNA sequence: TGTGCCAGCAGTTTATTAGATCAGCCCCAGCATTTT.

The rearrangement links TRBV7-2 to TRBJ2-3, with D perhaps matching TRBD1 or TRBD2 (6 bases each). V was clipped by 1 base and J by 0 bases, with 14 bases between them. This CDR3 contains 17 residues. CDR1 is SGHTA, CDR2 FQGNSA, per germline. The CDR3 is CASSLVGWGASTDTQYF. In DNA form, the CDR3 reads TGTGCCAGCAGCTTAGTCGGGTGGGGGGCTAGCACAGATACGCAGTATTTT.

This clonotype occurred a few times. The rearrangement uses TRBV7-6 and TRBJ2-7; maybe TRBD2 (6 bases). In germline, CDR1 is SGHVS, CDR2 FNYEAQ. The CDR3 extends over 18 amino acids. The germline V and J ends were trimmed by 5 bases and 3 bases, with 26 bases remaining between them. DNA for the CDR3: TGTGCCAGCAGCCCCGAGGAGGGGATTCGCCGGGGCCTCTACGAGCAGTACTTC. Protein sequence: CASSPEEGIRRGLYEQYF.

The V gene is TRBV19, the J gene TRBJ2-3, with 7 bases aligning to TRBD2. The CDR3 sequence is 19 residues long. The trim removed 2 bases at V and 0 bases at J, leaving 14 bases unmatched. Germline V gives CDR1 LNHDA, CDR2 SQIVND (reference sequence). CDR3 sequence (DNA): TGTGCCAGTAGTATAAGCGGGGTGCCGACCCTACGGAGCACAGATACGCAGTATTTT. Translating gives CASSISGVPTLRSTDTQYF.

The V call is TRBV20-1, the J call TRBJ2-1; weak D call: TRBD2 (7 bases). Trimming cost V 6 bases and J 9 bases, with 24 bases left between them. The CDR3 runs to 15 residues. Germline V gives CDR1 DFQATT, CDR2 SNEGSKA (reference sequence). The CDR3 sequence is CSAIWDGGPWGEQFF. CDR3 nucleotide sequence: TGCAGTGCAATTTGGGACGGGGGGCCCTGGGGTGAGCAGTTCTTC.

V usage is TRBV6-1 and J usage is TRBJ1-2, with D unresolved. V was clipped by 5 bases and J by 0 bases, with 4 bases between them. Germline V gives CDR1 MNHNS, CDR2 SASEGT. This CDR3 region has 12 residues. The CDR3 loop reads CASSLSNYGYTF. As DNA, the CDR3 is TGTGCCAGCAGTCTATCTAACTATGGCTACACCTTC.

This clonotype was picked up a small number of times. The chain combines TRBV12-3 or TRBV12-4 with TRBJ1-2; the D gene is possibly TRBD1 (6 bases). V shed 5 bases and J shed 7 bases, with 14 bases lying between them. The CDR3 totals 13 residues. This chain's CDR3 is CASSGGQAGGYTF. In DNA, the CDR3 is TGTGCCAGCAGTGGGGGGCAAGCGGGTGGCTACACCTTC.

This chain connects TRBV20-1 to TRBJ2-6; unclear D gene. The CDR3 extends over 13 amino acids. V lost 3 bases, J lost 0 bases, and 3 bases lay in between. CDR1 DFQATT and CDR2 SNEGSKA come from the germline V gene (reference sequence). CDR3: CSARGSGANVLTF. The CDR3 DNA is TGCAGTGCTAGGGGCTCTGGGGCCAACGTCCTGACTTTC.

This sequence joins TRBV5-1 and TRBJ1-1; D is unresolved. The V end lost 4 bases, the J end lost 5 bases, and 18 bases lay between the germline ends. CDR1 is SGHRS, CDR2 YFSETQ, per germline. The CDR3 contains 15 residues. In DNA form, the CDR3 reads TGCGCCAGCAGCCAAGCTCTCGGGCCGATGACTGAAGCTTTCTTT. Its translation is CASSQALGPMTEAFF.

The chain recombines TRBV5-4 with TRBJ1-2; no clear D. CDR1 is SGHNT and CDR2 is YYREEE in the germline V gene (reference sequence). V was pared by 1 base and J by 1 base, with 8 bases between. The CDR3 contains 14 residues. The CDR3 is CASSLSTDNYGYTF. CDR3 DNA sequence: TGTGCCAGCAGCTTGTCGACCGATAACTATGGCTACACCTTC.

V usage is TRBV5-1 and J usage is TRBJ2-2; D ambiguous. CDR1 is SGHRS and CDR2 is YFSETQ in the germline V gene. Deletions cut 1 base from V and 0 bases from J, with 10 bases between. The CDR3 contains 16 residues. The CDR3 coding sequence is TGCGCCAGCAGCTTGATTGGGCGGTCGAACACCGGGGAGCTGTTTTTT. It translates to CASSLIGRSNTGELFF.

V usage is TRBV30 and J usage is TRBJ2-1; D is undetermined. The germline CDR1 and CDR2 sequences are GTSNPN and SVGIG (reference sequence). The V end lost 1 base, the J end lost 3 bases, and 10 bases lay between the germline ends. The CDR3 totals 14 residues. In DNA, the CDR3 is TGTGCCTGGAGTGGTTTGCGTGGCTACAATGAGCAGTTCTTC. Its translation: CAWSGLRGYNEQFF. The full variable domain, with the rest looked up from reference TRBV30 and TRBJ2-1, is SQTIHQWPATLVQPVGSPLSLECTVEGTSNPNLYWYRQAAGRGLQLLFYSVGIGQISSEVPQNLSASRPQDRQFILSSKKLLLSDSGFYLCAWSGLRGYNEQFFGPGTRLTVL.

This clonotype was seen only a few times. V and J are TRBV20-1 and TRBJ2-1, with 9 bases matching TRBD2. The trim removed 6 bases at V and 0 bases at J, leaving 6 bases unmatched. The germline V gene encodes CDR1 DFQATT and CDR2 SNEGSKA (reference sequence). The CDR3 contains 15 residues. The CDR3, as DNA: TGCAGTGCGGCACGAGCGGGGGGCTCCTACAATGAGCAGTTCTTC. Translated: CSAARAGGSYNEQFF.

Here the CDR3 DNA reads TGTGCCAGCAGCACAAACAGGGGGTGGTACACTGAAGCTTTCTTT. Its protein product is CASSTNRGWYTEAFF. The chain uses TRBV21-1 and TRBJ1-1; the table gives TRBD1 as D, unverified against the DNA. TRBV21-1 represents a pseudogene. There are 15 residues in the CDR3.

This clonotype was seen more than once but under ten times. This chain links TRBV28 with TRBJ1-5; D might be TRBD1 (6 bases). V was cut by 1 base and J by 1 base, with 14 bases left in between. Looked up from germline, CDR1 is MDHEN and CDR2 is SYDVKM. This CDR3 is built from 17 residues. CDR3 sequence (DNA): TGTGCCAGCAGTTTATTAAGTTACAGGGAGAGCAATCAGCCCCAGCATTTT. As protein: CASSLLSYRESNQPQHF.

The chain couples TRBV7-9 to TRBJ2-3, with TRBD2 identical over 9 bases. The germline gives CDR1 SEHNR, CDR2 FQNEAQ (reference sequence). CDR3 length: 18 residues. Trimming took 4 bases from V and 0 from J; bases not matched to a gene: 11. Here the CDR3 reads CASSSRRASGVSTDTQYF. Here the CDR3 DNA reads TGTGCCAGCAGCTCCCGCCGGGCTAGCGGGGTCAGCACAGATACGCAGTATTTT.

This clonotype was counted only a few times. The chain employs TRBV12-3 or TRBV12-4 and TRBJ2-5; 8 positions match TRBD2. Trimming at V came to 4 bases and at J to 5 bases, leaving 6 bases not matched to a gene. The CDR3 loop spans 14 amino acids. DNA for the CDR3: TGTGCCAGCAGTTCCGCGGGGGGACCGGAGACCCAGTACTTC. It translates to CASSSAGGPETQYF.